This T cell receptor (beta chain) originates from a study of cytotoxic CD8 clonotypes in ibrutinib-treated CLL. The CDR3 is made up of 16 amino acids. The V gene's germline CDR1 is SGHDT and CDR2 YYEEEE. The V and J ends lost 2 bases and 2 bases, in that order; junction bases with no gene match: 6. Using immunoSEQ multiplex PCR, the repertoire was profiled, and TCRdb retains in-frame clones only, with some absent. The table includes 90,000 to 100,000 clones, 78% detected once. This chain connects TRBV5-6 to TRBJ1-5, with 8 bases fitting TRBD1. The TCR originated in a human donor with chronic lymphocytic leukemia. This material consisted of PBMCs, taken after 12 months of ibrutinib treatment. As DNA, the CDR3 is TGTGCCAGCAGCTTCGCAGGGGGCTACGGCAATCAGCCCCAGCATTTT. Protein: CASSFAGGYGNQPQHF.